This paragraph reports one T cell receptor (beta chain). Its target is unknown. The data were taken from a study of T cells after yellow fever vaccination. Findings of the study overall: Clones that expanded after primary vaccination mostly reappeared after the booster (roughly 96% CD4, roughly 90% CD8).

Each CDR3 protein gets one entry after TCRdb re-called the 5' RACE reads with MiXCR. The profile covers 620,000 or so distinct CDR3 sequences, with roughly a sixth appearing a single time and around 16% taken by the ten largest. From germline, CDR1 is SGHTA and CDR2 FQGTGA. The ends were cut back, 5 bases at V and 6 bases at J, with 11 bases in the middle. CDR3 length: 13 amino acids. The chain is built from TRBV7-3 and TRBJ1-5; D is unresolved. This sample comprised PBMCs, obtained about 5 days after the first yellow fever vaccination. The sequence came from a man aged 18 to 29 who received the YFV17D yellow fever vaccine. The CDR3 sequence is CASSTAISQPQHF. The CDR3, as DNA: TGTGCCAGCAGCACAGCTATTAGTCAGCCCCAGCATTTT.